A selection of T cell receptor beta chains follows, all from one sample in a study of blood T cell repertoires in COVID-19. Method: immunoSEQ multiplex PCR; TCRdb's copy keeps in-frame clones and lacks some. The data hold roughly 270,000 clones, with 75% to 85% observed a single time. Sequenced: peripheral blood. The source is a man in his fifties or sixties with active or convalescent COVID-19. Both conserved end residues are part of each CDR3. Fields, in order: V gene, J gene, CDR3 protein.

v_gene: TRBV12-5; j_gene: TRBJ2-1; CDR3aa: CASGLLIASSSYNEQFF
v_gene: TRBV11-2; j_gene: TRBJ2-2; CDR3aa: CASSLDNPLSRGELFF
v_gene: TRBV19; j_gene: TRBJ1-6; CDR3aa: CASKGQGNSPLHF
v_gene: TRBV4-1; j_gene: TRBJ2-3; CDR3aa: CASSQVVAAPAQYF
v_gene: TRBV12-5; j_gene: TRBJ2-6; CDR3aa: CASGLGSSGANVLTF
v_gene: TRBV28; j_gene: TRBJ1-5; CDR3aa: CASSLGQTVGYQPQHF
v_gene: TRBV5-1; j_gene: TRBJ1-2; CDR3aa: CASSLDSSNYGYTF
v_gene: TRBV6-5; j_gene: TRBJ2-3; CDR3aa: CASSPLAASTDTQYF
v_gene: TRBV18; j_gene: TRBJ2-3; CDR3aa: CASSPGSTDTQYF
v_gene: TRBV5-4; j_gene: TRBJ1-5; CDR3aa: CASSSGRGQDQPQHF
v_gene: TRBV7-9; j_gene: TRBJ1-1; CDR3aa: CASKKGGLAEAFF
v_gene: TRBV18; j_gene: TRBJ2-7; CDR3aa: CASSPRQASNEQYF
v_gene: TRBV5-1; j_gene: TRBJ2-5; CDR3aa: CASSLAWGRVQETQYF
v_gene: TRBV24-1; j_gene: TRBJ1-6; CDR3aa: CATVWRQGARLDNSPLHF
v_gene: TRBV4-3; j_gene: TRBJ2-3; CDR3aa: CASSQDNIITDTQYF
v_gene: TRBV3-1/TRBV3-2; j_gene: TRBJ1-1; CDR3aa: CASSQAAAENTEAFF
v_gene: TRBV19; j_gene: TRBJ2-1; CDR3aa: CASSILSSGSIEQFF
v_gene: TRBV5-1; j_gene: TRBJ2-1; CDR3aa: CASSSLAGAYNEQFF
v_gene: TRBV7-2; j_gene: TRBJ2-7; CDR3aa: CASSLAASDSYEQYF
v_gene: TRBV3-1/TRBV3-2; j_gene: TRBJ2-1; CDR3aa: CASSQDRAEGIREQFF
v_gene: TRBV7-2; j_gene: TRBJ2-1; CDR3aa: CASSPGRNEQFF
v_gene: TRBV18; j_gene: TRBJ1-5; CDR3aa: CASSPQEIGNQPQHF
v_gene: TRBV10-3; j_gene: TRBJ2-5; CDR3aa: CAISDPGGTSGSSKETQYF
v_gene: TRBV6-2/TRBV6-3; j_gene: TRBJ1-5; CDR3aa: CASSYDPRTPGVSNQPQHF
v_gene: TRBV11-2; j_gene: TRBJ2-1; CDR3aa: CASSLGRAGGDEQFF
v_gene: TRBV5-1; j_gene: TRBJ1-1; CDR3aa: CASSLSSFYASTEAFF
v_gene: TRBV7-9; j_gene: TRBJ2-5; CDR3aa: CASSLGELAGADETQYF
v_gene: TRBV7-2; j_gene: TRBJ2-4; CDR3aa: CASSPDGTGIIIQYF
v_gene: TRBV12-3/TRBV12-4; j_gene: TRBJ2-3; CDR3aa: CASSTGVPPIF
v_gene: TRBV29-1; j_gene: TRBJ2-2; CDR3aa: CSARDRFPGELFF
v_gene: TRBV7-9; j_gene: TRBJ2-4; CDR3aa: CASSLRGIGKNIQYF
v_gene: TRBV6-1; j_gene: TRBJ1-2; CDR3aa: CASSVEYRTQLSGYTF
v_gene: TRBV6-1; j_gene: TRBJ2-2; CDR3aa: CASSSPTKAGELFF
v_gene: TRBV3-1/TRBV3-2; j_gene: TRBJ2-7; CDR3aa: CASSQLAGGSRDEQYF
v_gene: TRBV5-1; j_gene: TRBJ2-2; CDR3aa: CASTQLADTGELFF
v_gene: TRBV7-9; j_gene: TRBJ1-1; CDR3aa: CASSLGAGHTEAFF
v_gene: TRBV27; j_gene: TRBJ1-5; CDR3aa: CASSFGQGGNQPQHF
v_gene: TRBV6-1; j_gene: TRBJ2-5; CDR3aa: CASSEQGLAGEETQYF
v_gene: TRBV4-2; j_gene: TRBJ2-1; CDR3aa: CASSRGRANEQFF
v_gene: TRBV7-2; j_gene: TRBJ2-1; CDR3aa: CASSLSRGYNEQFF
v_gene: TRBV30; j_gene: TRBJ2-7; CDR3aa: CAWSVARGPVDEQYF
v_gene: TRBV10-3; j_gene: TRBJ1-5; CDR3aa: CATDSGGSNQPQHF
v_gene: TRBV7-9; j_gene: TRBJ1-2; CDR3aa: CASSFPGGKHTF
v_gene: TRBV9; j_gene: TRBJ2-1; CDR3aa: CASTTDSSSYNEQFF
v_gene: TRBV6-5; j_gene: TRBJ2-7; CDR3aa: CASSYSARGDEQYF
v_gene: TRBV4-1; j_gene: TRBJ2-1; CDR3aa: CASSSLAGTPGNEQFF
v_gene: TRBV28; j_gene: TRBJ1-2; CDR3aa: CASSFQDYGYTF
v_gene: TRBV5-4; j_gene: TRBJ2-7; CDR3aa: CASSARGDEQYF
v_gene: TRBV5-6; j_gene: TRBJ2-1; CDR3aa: CASSLVSLAGGISYNEQFF
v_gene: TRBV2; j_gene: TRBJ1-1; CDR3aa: CASSEGRTKAFF
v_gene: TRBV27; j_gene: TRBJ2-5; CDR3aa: CASSLSGGQETQYF
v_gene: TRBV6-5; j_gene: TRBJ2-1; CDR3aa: CASSHWTSGDYNEQFF
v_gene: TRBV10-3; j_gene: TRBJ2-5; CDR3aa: CAISGVLAGGKETQYF
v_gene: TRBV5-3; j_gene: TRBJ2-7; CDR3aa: CARSLVGANYEQYF
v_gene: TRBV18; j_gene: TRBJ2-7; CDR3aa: CASSPRTSVASYEQYF
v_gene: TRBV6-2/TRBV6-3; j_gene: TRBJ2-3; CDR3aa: CASSVEVRLAHRTDTQYF
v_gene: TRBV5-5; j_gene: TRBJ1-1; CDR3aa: CASSLRSEFGAFF